This entry describes one T cell receptor beta chain. The CDR3 is made up of 13 amino acids. V gave up 3 bases and J gave up 8 bases, with 12 bases separating them. The germline CDR1 and CDR2 sequences are SNHLY and FYNNEI. The sample is drawn from a study of CD8+ T cells in alopecia areata. Treatment denoted: oral pan-JAK inhibitor, 5-10 mg twice daily. Extracted from the samples, RNA was reverse transcribed into cDNA to serve as the sequencing template. The data were produced by immunoSEQ multiplex PCR, yet TCRdb's version contains in-frame clones alone and is incomplete. The sample gives around 210,000 clones, 50% to 75% of which show up once; around 3.9% is in the top ten.

This clonotype was obtained from a human donor with alopecia areata. The sample here was CD4+ T cells sorted from blood, taken at week 4, from a patient treated with tofacitinib. The V and J genes are TRBV2 and TRBJ2-3; D is ambiguous. The CDR3 loop is CASSDVGSITQYF. CDR3 in DNA: TGTGCCAGCAGTGACGTGGGCAGCATTACGCAGTATTTT.